This T cell receptor beta chain is from a study of blood T cell repertoires in COVID-19. On the study more broadly: The analysed material was cDNA or gDNA that came from T cells, B-cell-depleted T cells, or PBMCs.

In the original analysis: For nucleated cells, counts were estimated from reference gene primer amplification. The assay was immunoSEQ multiplex PCR, and TCRdb's table has in-frame clones only and misses some. That table is the source of V, J and clone size, and D and trimming were worked out from the DNA. The data contain about 140,000 clones, under 85% of them singletons. Trimming cost V 4 bases and J 4 bases; bases outside gene matches: 21. CDR3 length equals 20 residues. Germline V gene data show CDR1 as SGHTA and CDR2 as FQGTGA. The gene calls are TRBV7-3 and TRBJ2-2, with TRBD1 matching over 7 bases. The receptor's source is a woman aged 80 or over in a cohort sampled during active or convalescent COVID-19. Sequenced input: peripheral blood. Written as DNA, the CDR3 is TGTGCCAGCAGCTCCGATCCGGCCGGGACAGATGGGGAGACCACCGGGGAGCTGTTTTTT. Translated: CASSSDPAGTDGETTGELFF.